The clone carrying this T cell receptor beta chain was observed at least ten times. The record originates from a study of molecular identifiers for immune sequencing clone quantification. Looking at the study overall: Replicate experiments took RNA from approximately 22,000 or 94,000 naive CD8 cells, divided it five ways and sequenced four.

Previously reported methods and listed TCR primers produced the bulk TCR libraries. TCRdb reprocessed the PCR reads with MiXCR, giving one entry per CDR3 protein. This table has 600,000 to 650,000 distinct CDR3 sequences, 20% appearing once. Germline V gene lookup returns CDR1 SEHNR and CDR2 FQNEAQ (reference sequence). This CDR3 region has 15 residues. V lost 5 bases to trimming and J lost 1 base, with 11 bases between them. The chain carries TRBV7-9 and TRBJ2-2, with D tentatively TRBD1 (5 bases). The sequenced sample was naive CD8+ T cells from blood, with Jurkat cell RNA spiked in. Subset given: FACS-sorted CD8+CD4-CCR7+CD45RA+ naive T cells. The sequence came from a human donor in good health. Some libraries in this study had Jurkat cell RNA spiked in. The CDR3 protein is CASSLTGENTGELFF. CDR3 bases: TGTGCCAGCAGCCTCACAGGAGAGAACACCGGGGAGCTGTTTTTT.